These 19 T cell receptor beta chains were sequenced from one sample in a study of blood T cell repertoires in COVID-19. Here immunoSEQ multiplex PCR was the method, and the copy in TCRdb shows in-frame clones only, minus some. The repertoire holds approximately 230,000 clones, with approximately 82% as singletons. The sample was PBMCs or T cells enriched from blood (not recorded which). All receptors come from a man between 35 and 55 years old who had recovered from COVID-19.

This chain connects TRBV5-4 to TRBJ2-7, with TRBD1 matching over 7 bases. Germline lookup yields CDR1 SGHNT and CDR2 YYREEE (reference sequence). This CDR3 is 14 amino acids long. The V gene end was trimmed by 4 bases and the J gene end by 5 bases; junction bases not matched to a gene: 9. CDR3 nucleotides: TGTGCCAGCAGCCGCCACGGGACAGACCACGAGCAGTACTTC. Its protein is CASSRHGTDHEQYF.

This chain connects TRBV18 to TRBJ1-4; D might be TRBD1 (5 bases). This CDR3 is built from 14 residues. V lost 2 bases and J lost 7, with 11 bases in between. Germline assignment: CDR1 KGHSH and CDR2 LQKENI. For the CDR3, the DNA is TGTGCCAGCTCACCAGAGGGGCGGGGTGAAAAACTGTTTTTT. Protein: CASSPEGRGEKLFF.

The CDR3 DNA reads as TGTGCCAGCAGCTCACAGGGGTCTCCGACCCAGTACTTC. Its translation: CASSSQGSPTQYF. This chain connects TRBV7-3 to TRBJ2-5, with 7 nucleotides matching TRBD1. With 4 bases clipped from V and 7 bases from J, the junction kept 6 bases outside the gene matches. The CDR3 runs 13 residues. The germline V gene has CDR1 SGHTA and CDR2 FQGTGA.

This clone was recorded a few times. The chain links TRBV28 to TRBJ1-5; TRBD1 is a possible D gene (5 bases). Deletions cut 8 bases from V and 0 bases from J, with 20 bases between. CDR3 length: 17 residues. Germline V gives CDR1 MDHEN, CDR2 SYDVKM. The CDR3 sequence: CASQGIRSGNSNQPQHF. The CDR3, as DNA: TGTGCCAGCCAAGGCATAAGGTCAGGGAATAGCAATCAGCCCCAGCATTTT.

The rearrangement uses TRBV6-5 and TRBJ2-7; 8 bases agree with TRBD1. The CDR3 runs 15 residues. In germline, CDR1 is MNHEY, CDR2 SVGAGI. The junction had 11 bases not matched to a gene; V was cut back by 5 bases and J by 5 bases. CDR3 region: CASSPGDRKYHEQYF. Here the CDR3 DNA reads TGTGCCAGCAGTCCCGGGGACAGGAAATACCACGAGCAGTACTTC.

This chain uses TRBV9 with TRBJ1-4, with D maybe TRBD1 (5 bases). Trimming removed 3 bases at V and 5 bases at J, with 11 bases between. Germline CDR1 SGDLS, CDR2 YYNGEE. This CDR3 is 14 amino acids long. CDR3 amino acids: CASSAGPGNEKLFF. The CDR3 nucleotides are TGTGCCAGCAGCGCCGGGCCAGGGAATGAAAAACTGTTTTTT.

This rearrangement joins TRBV5-1 to TRBJ1-1; tentative D call: TRBD1 (5 bases). The CDR3 is made up of 14 amino acids. V lost 4 bases and J 4 bases, leaving 14 bases between the germline ends. The germline V gene encodes CDR1 SGHRS and CDR2 YFSETQ. DNA of the CDR3: TGCGCCAGCAGCGTTCAGGGCTCGTTCACTGAAGCTTTCTTT. Its protein product is CASSVQGSFTEAFF. Full variable domain (missing parts from reference TRBV5-1 and TRBJ1-1): KAGVTQTPRYLIKTRGQQVTLSCSPISGHRSVSWYQQTPGQGLQFLFEYFSETQRNKGNFPGRFSGRQFSNSRSEMNVSTLELGDSALYLCASSVQGSFTEAFFGQGTRLTVV.

The table lists this clone with a count of one. The V gene is TRBV11-2, the J gene TRBJ2-5; TRBD1 might be the D (6 bases). Germline V gene lookup returns CDR1 SGHAT and CDR2 FQNNGV. Trimming took 7 bases from V and 2 from J, leaving 11 bases between them. This CDR3 region has 13 residues. This chain's CDR3 is CASTRQVQETQYF. CDR3 nucleotide sequence: TGTGCCAGCACCCGACAGGTTCAAGAGACCCAGTACTTC.

The chain joins TRBV7-9 to TRBJ2-2, with D possibly TRBD2 on 5 matching bases. Germline CDR1 and CDR2: SEHNR and FQNEAQ (reference sequence). CDR3 length equals 15 residues. V lost 5 bases to trimming and J lost 5 bases, with 15 bases between them. CDR3 sequence reads: CASSTIKPGTGELFF. The CDR3 DNA reads TGTGCCAGCAGCACAATTAAGCCGGGAACCGGGGAGCTGTTTTTT.

This chain connects TRBV9 to TRBJ2-3; D is ambiguous. Trimming left V 7 bases short and J 0 bases short, with 9 bases between. CDR3 length equals 13 residues. Germline loops: CDR1 SGDLS, CDR2 YYNGEE. The CDR3 sequence is CASESGSTDTQYF. The CDR3 bases are TGTGCCAGCGAATCGGGTAGCACAGATACGCAGTATTTT.

The rearrangement joins TRBV6-6 to TRBJ1-1, with 8 bases that match TRBD1. In germline, CDR1 is MNHNY, CDR2 SVGAGI (reference sequence). Trimming took 5 bases from V and 8 from J; bases not matched to a gene: 4. The CDR3 length is 12 residues. CDR3 loop: CASSGTGSEAFF. CDR3 nucleotides: TGTGCCAGCAGTGGGACAGGCTCCGAAGCTTTCTTT.

The J gene is TRBJ2-1, the V gene TRBV27; D possibly corresponds to TRBD2 (7 bases). V lost 8 bases to trimming and J lost 4 bases, with 18 bases between them. CDR3 size: 15 residues. Germline V lookup: CDR1 MNHEY, CDR2 SMNVEV (reference sequence). The CDR3 region has the DNA TGTGCCAGCTGGAGGGGGGGCGGGGATTACAATGAGCAGTTCTTC. Protein product: CASWRGGGDYNEQFF.

This chain joins TRBV28 and TRBJ1-2, with a possible D match to TRBD1 (6 bases). Trimming stripped 6 bases from V and 0 bases from J, with 8 bases between. Germline V gene data show CDR1 as MDHEN and CDR2 as SYDVKM. The CDR3 covers 13 residues. The CDR3 here is CASRDSANYGYTF. The CDR3 nucleotides are TGTGCCAGCAGGGACAGCGCTAACTATGGCTACACCTTC.

This chain connects TRBV7-9 to TRBJ2-1; TRBD2 aligns across 10 bases. The CDR3 sequence is 14 residues long. V dropped 1 base and J dropped 6; count of bases not matched to a gene: 0. Germline CDR1 and CDR2: SEHNR and FQNEAQ (reference sequence). CDR3 residues: CASSLGLAGNEQFF. CDR3 DNA: TGTGCCAGCAGCTTAGGACTAGCGGGCAATGAGCAGTTCTTC.

The V and J genes are TRBV18 and TRBJ1-3; 9 bases match TRBD1. The CDR3 sequence is 14 residues long. Germline trimming cut 3 bases from V and 4 bases from J; bases unmatched to any gene: 1. Germline V gene lookup returns CDR1 KGHSH and CDR2 LQKENI. CDR3 in amino acids: CASSPTGGGNTIYF. CDR3 bases: TGTGCCAGCTCACCTACAGGGGGCGGAAACACCATATATTTT.

V and J are TRBV4-1 and TRBJ2-1, with 11 bases lining up with TRBD2. V lost 4 bases, J lost 3 bases, and 2 bases stayed unmatched. The germline CDR1 and CDR2 sequences are MGHRA and YSYEKL. The CDR3 extends over 15 amino acids. This CDR3 is CASSRGTSGYNEQFF. For the CDR3, the DNA is TGCGCCAGCAGCCGGGGGACTAGCGGCTACAATGAGCAGTTCTTC.

This clone was recorded once. The sample contains more than one DNA sequence encoding this CDR3. The rearrangement links TRBV18 to TRBJ2-5, with D possibly TRBD1 on 5 matching bases. The CDR3 spans 14 residues. Per germline, CDR1 KGHSH and CDR2 LQKENI. V gave up 3 bases and J gave up 4 bases, with 12 bases separating them. Here the CDR3 DNA reads TGTGCCAGCTCACCGGGAACAGGTCGAGAGACCCAGTACTTC. It translates to CASSPGTGRETQYF.

The chain joins TRBV9 to TRBJ1-4; no firm D call. The CDR3 runs 12 residues. Trimming removed 0 bases from V and 10 bases from J, with 7 bases in between. Germline assignment: CDR1 SGDLS and CDR2 YYNGEE. CDR3 nucleotide sequence: TGTGCCAGCAGCGTAGTCGGTGGAAAACTGTTTTTT. This translates into CASSVVGGKLFF.

The chain has TRBV6-2 or TRBV6-3 and TRBJ2-7; D is possibly TRBD2 (6 bases). The ends were cut back, 5 bases at V and 1 base at J, with 12 bases in the middle. The CDR3 sequence is 14 residues long. Looked up from germline, CDR1 is MNHEY and CDR2 is SVGEGT. The CDR3 DNA is TGTGCCAGCAGTGCGCCTAGCGATTCCTACGAGCAGTACTTC. The encoded protein is CASSAPSDSYEQYF.